These T cell receptor beta chains were read from a single sample in a study of T cell responses to AZD1222 COVID-19 vaccine. Only in-frame clones appear in the TCRdb table, and some are missing; sequencing was by immunoSEQ multiplex PCR. The sample lists 95,000 to 150,000 clones, around nine tenths occurring once. The source material was peripheral blood, sampled on day 0 of AZD1222 vaccination. The receptors were sampled from an adult in good health. CDR3s include the opening cysteine and the closing phenylalanine or tryptophan. A D gene is named only where the DNA matches it firmly. Where a row states a size, it is once, few, many or the class of an expanded clone; other rows omit it.

j_call v_call clone_size cdr3_length d_call cdr3_nt cdr3_aa
TRBJ2-7 TRBV7-9 . 16 . TGTGCCAGCAGCTTAGATGGGGGCGGCCCTCACTACGAGCAGTACTTC CASSLDGGGPHYEQYF
TRBJ2-7 TRBV4-1 . 14 . TGCGCCAGCAGCCAAGGCATGGGGGCCTACGAGCAGTACTTC CASSQGMGAYEQYF
TRBJ1-2 TRBV14 . 14 . TGTGCCAGCAGCCAAGCTGCCGGACCGTATGGCTACACCTTC CASSQAAGPYGYTF
TRBJ1-5 TRBV19 . 14 . TGTGCCAGTGGTTACAGGGCGACGAATCAGCCCCAGCATTTT CASGYRATNQPQHF
TRBJ2-3 TRBV11-2 . 15 TRBD1 TGTGCCAGCAGCCGAGCGGACAGGGTGAGCGATACGCAGTATTTT CASSRADRVSDTQYF
TRBJ2-7 TRBV28 . 15 TRBD1 TGTGCCAGCAGTCTCCCCGGGACAGGGGGCTACGAGCAGTACTTC CASSLPGTGGYEQYF
TRBJ2-5 TRBV5-1 . 14 TRBD1 TGCGCCAGCAGCGCGACAGGGGATTCAGAGACCCAGTACTTC CASSATGDSETQYF
TRBJ1-3 TRBV14 . 15 . TGTGCCAGCAGCCAGGGAGGGACCTCTGGAAACACCATATATTTT CASSQGGTSGNTIYF
TRBJ2-7 TRBV19 . 13 . TGTGCCAGTAGTATTGGGCAACAGGCCGAGCAGTACTTC CASSIGQQAEQYF
TRBJ2-1 TRBV28 once 13 . TGTGCCAGCAGCCTCGCCCCCCACAATGAGCAGTTCTTC CASSLAPHNEQFF
TRBJ1-2 TRBV7-9 . 18 TRBD1 TGTGCCAGCAGCCCCGCGCGGGGAACGTTCCAGGGGGGTTATGGCTACACCTTC CASSPARGTFQGGYGYTF
TRBJ1-3 TRBV5-1 . 15 . TGCGCCAGCAGCTTGGGGCAAGACTCTGGAAACACCATATATTTT CASSLGQDSGNTIYF
TRBJ2-1 TRBV7-9 . 13 . TGTGCCAGCAGCTGGGAAGCTAGCAATGAGCAGTTCTTC CASSWEASNEQFF
TRBJ2-7 TRBV15 . 16 TRBD1 TGTGCCACCAGCCCTTGGGTCGGGACAGGGGTCTACGAGCAGTACTTC CATSPWVGTGVYEQYF
TRBJ2-1 TRBV19 . 15 TRBD2 TGTGCCAGTACCAAAGCGGGGGCAGGCTACAATGAGCAGTTCTTC CASTKAGAGYNEQFF
TRBJ2-7 TRBV7-2 . 15 . TGTGCCAGCACCTTGAATAGGGGATCCTCCTACGAGCAGTACTTC CASTLNRGSSYEQYF
TRBJ2-3 TRBV3-1/TRBV3-2 . 16 TRBD2 TGTGCCAGCAGCGGACCACTAGCGGGGGCTACAGATACGCAGTATTTT CASSGPLAGATDTQYF
TRBJ2-7 TRBV2 . 14 . TGTGCCAGCAGCCCTCTGACGGTCTCCTACGAGCAGTACTTC CASSPLTVSYEQYF
TRBJ1-4 TRBV14 few 16 . TGTGCCAGCAGCCAAGGATTTGGTCGGACTAATGAAAAACTGTTTTTT CASSQGFGRTNEKLFF
TRBJ1-1 TRBV3-1/TRBV3-2 . 13 . TGTGCCAGCAGCCAAGTCATGAACACTGAAGCTTTCTTT CASSQVMNTEAFF
TRBJ2-1 TRBV7-9 once 16 TRBD1 TGTGCCAGCAGCTCCACGGGACAGGGGGCGCGGGATGAGCAGTTCTTC CASSSTGQGARDEQFF
TRBJ1-2 TRBV20-1 . 12 . TGCAGTGCTAGTCGACCTAACTATGGCTACACCTTC CSASRPNYGYTF
TRBJ2-7 TRBV5-5 . 13 TRBD1 TGTGCCAGCAGCGGACAGGGGGACTACGAGCAGTACTTC CASSGQGDYEQYF
TRBJ1-1 TRBV6-2/TRBV6-3 once 17 . TGTGCCAGCAGTACCATCGGTCGGTTCCGGGTGAACACTGAAGCTTTCTTT CASSTIGRFRVNTEAFF
TRBJ1-5 TRBV6-5 once 14 TRBD1 TGTGCCAGCAACCGCCGGGGACAGAATCAGCCCCAGCATTTT CASNRRGQNQPQHF
TRBJ1-1 TRBV3-1/TRBV3-2 few 14 TRBD1 TGTGCCAGCAGCGGGACAGGGAGGTCGACTGAAGCTTTCTTT CASSGTGRSTEAFF
TRBJ1-4 TRBV5-1 . 14 . TGCGCCAGCAGCTTGGGGGGAGTTAATGAAAAACTGTTTTTT CASSLGGVNEKLFF
TRBJ2-1 TRBV12-5 . 16 . TGTGCTAGTGGTTTGGTACTCGGCGGGGCCTACAATGAGCAGTTCTTC CASGLVLGGAYNEQFF